The text below deals with one T cell receptor (beta chain). TCRdb reanalyzed the 5' RACE reads, giving one entry per CDR3 protein sequence and no DNA. The sample table includes around 380,000 distinct CDR3 sequences. The entry originates in a study of monozygotic twins with inflammatory bowel disease. There are 13 residues in the CDR3. Germline loops: CDR1 GTSNPN, CDR2 SVGIG (reference sequence). Sequenced material: blood. This clonotype was obtained from a human donor with ulcerative colitis or Crohn's disease, or a healthy co-twin of an affected twin (not recorded which). The V and J genes are TRBV30 and TRBJ2-1. The CDR3 loop is CAWYGRTYNEQFF.